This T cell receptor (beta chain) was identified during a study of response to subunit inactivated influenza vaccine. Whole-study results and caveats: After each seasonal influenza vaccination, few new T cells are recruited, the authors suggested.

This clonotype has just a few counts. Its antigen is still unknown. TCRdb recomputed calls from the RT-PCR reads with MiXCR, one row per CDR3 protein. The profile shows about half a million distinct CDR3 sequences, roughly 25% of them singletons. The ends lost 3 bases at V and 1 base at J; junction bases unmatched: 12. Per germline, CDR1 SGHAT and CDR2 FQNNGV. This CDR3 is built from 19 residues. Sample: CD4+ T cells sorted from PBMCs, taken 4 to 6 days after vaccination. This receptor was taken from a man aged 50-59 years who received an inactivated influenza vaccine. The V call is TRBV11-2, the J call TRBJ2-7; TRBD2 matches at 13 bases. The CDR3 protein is CASSFPKTSGGKVSYEQYF. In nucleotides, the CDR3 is TGTGCCAGCAGCTTCCCTAAGACTAGCGGGGGGAAGGTATCCTACGAGCAGTACTTC.